This T cell receptor (beta chain) was observed in a study of control samples from healthy donors and cancer patients. This CDR3 contains 14 residues. The V gene's germline CDR1 is KGHDR and CDR2 SFDVKD. Trimming cost V 4 bases and J 0 bases, with 8 bases left between them. Clones were sequenced by immunoSEQ multiplex PCR, and TCRdb holds only the in-frame ones, with some missing. The sample includes about 170,000 clones, around 92% of them seen just once. The TCR was taken from a woman aged 25 to 39 in good health. The chain employs TRBV24-1 and TRBJ1-2, with D tentatively TRBD1 (5 bases). The sample comprised blood. CDR3 sequence reads: CATSDRAANYGYTF. DNA for the CDR3: TGTGCCACCAGTGACAGGGCCGCTAACTATGGCTACACCTTC.